This T cell receptor beta chain appears in the sequencing data of a study of T-cell memory formation after mild COVID-19. Study results and caveats: There was a balanced CD4/CD8 profile in clones contracting day 15 to 85, and later expanders leaned CD4+.

The germline V and J ends were trimmed by 6 bases and 2 bases, with 11 bases remaining between them. The V gene's germline CDR1 is ENHRY and CDR2 SYGVKD. CDR3 length equals 13 residues. A note on this clonotype: The antigen remains unidentified.

TCRdb processed the 5' RACE reads anew with MiXCR; each CDR3 protein has one entry. The data contain roughly 150,000 distinct CDR3 sequences, 13% of them singletons. V is TRBV10-3 and J is TRBJ2-7; no clear D gene. Input material: PBMCs or a T cell subset sorted from them (not recorded which). The receptor comes from a young man who had mild COVID-19 (a few samples of this study predate the infection). Cell type and time point are not known. The CDR3 coding sequence is TGTGCCATCAGGAGGACGGATGCCTACGAGCAGTACTTC. Translating it yields CAIRRTDAYEQYF.